One sample yielded the 32 T cell receptor beta chains listed below, sequenced in a study of human T cells and chemical hapten exposure. One entry per CDR3 protein results from TCRdb running MiXCR on the RACE reads. The sample records some 200,000 distinct CDR3 sequences, around 24% being singletons. Stated time point: patch test 1, 2 weeks after DPC sensitization. Treatment here: therapeutic diphenylcyclopropenone sensitization with weekly scalp DPC. Sequencing was performed on whole blood, taken in connection with sensitization to the hapten diphenylcyclopropenone (DPC). The source is a woman aged 45-65 years with alopecia areata. Some clones in this sample may be carry-over from other donors' samples.

This clonotype was counted only a few times. This chain uses TRBV6-6 with TRBJ2-7; 9 nucleotides align to TRBD1. The ends lost 7 bases at V and 5 bases at J; junction bases unmatched: 9. The germline V gene encodes CDR1 MNHNY and CDR2 SVGAGI (reference sequence). This CDR3 spans 14 amino acids. The CDR3, as DNA: TGTGCCAGCACCCCCTGGGACAGGGACAACGAGCAGTACTTC. Translation gives CASTPWDRDNEQYF.

The chain uses TRBV7-8 and TRBJ1-2; D is ambiguous. Trimming took off 5 bases at V and 1 base at J, with 11 bases between the two ends. Germline CDR1 reads SGHVS; CDR2 reads FQNEAQ. The CDR3 has 14 residues. CDR3 region: CASSPGSFNYGYTF. The DNA of the CDR3 is TGTGCCAGCAGCCCGGGGTCCTTTAACTATGGCTACACCTTC.

This clonotype occurred a few times. This rearrangement joins TRBV7-9 to TRBJ2-3; D may be TRBD1 (6 bases). With 2 bases removed from V and 4 bases from J, the gap between germline ends came to 10 bases. Per the germline V gene, CDR1 is SEHNR and CDR2 is FQNEAQ (reference sequence). This CDR3 region has 14 residues. The CDR3: CASSLSGESDTQYF. CDR3 nucleotides: TGTGCCAGCAGCTTATCAGGGGAATCAGATACGCAGTATTTT.

A single count supports this clonotype. For the CDR3, the DNA is TGCGCCACCAAAGTTCAGGGGAGTACAGATACGCAGTATTTT. It specifies CATKVQGSTDTQYF. V usage is TRBV5-1 and J usage is TRBJ2-3; D is perhaps TRBD1 (6 bases). V was trimmed by 9 bases and J by 3 bases, leaving 17 bases between them. Per the germline V gene, CDR1 is SGHRS and CDR2 is YFSETQ. The CDR3 is 14 amino acids. The entire variable domain, with the rest obtained from reference TRBV5-1 and TRBJ2-3, is as follows: KAGVTQTPRYLIKTRGQQVTLSCSPISGHRSVSWYQQTPGQGLQFLFEYFSETQRNKGNFPGRFSGRQFSNSRSEMNVSTLELGDSALYLCATKVQGSTDTQYFGPGTRLTVL.

The V gene is TRBV19, the J gene TRBJ1-3; D possibly corresponds to TRBD1 (6 bases). The CDR3 spans 14 residues. Per the germline V gene, CDR1 is LNHDA and CDR2 is SQIVND (reference sequence). The V end was cut by 8 bases, the J end by 3 bases, with 14 bases between. This chain's CDR3 is CASLYTGSGNTIYF. The CDR3 nucleotides are TGTGCCAGTCTCTACACAGGGAGTGGAAACACCATATATTTT. The complete variable domain, with remaining parts taken from reference TRBV19 and TRBJ1-3, reads DGGITQSPKYLFRKEGQNVTLSCEQNLNHDAMYWYRQDPGQGLRLIYYSQIVNDFQKGDIAEGYSVSREKKESFPLTVTSAQKNPTAFYLCASLYTGSGNTIYFGEGSWLTVV.

This clonotype was detected only a few times. The rearrangement joins TRBV29-1 to TRBJ2-1, with 12 bases identical to TRBD2. Germline-derived CDR1 and CDR2 are SQVTM and ANQGSEA. V lost 4 bases and J lost 7; bases outside the gene matches: 5. CDR3 length: 14 residues. CDR3 protein: CSVASGLAGNEQFF. CDR3 sequence (DNA): TGCAGCGTTGCATCAGGACTAGCGGGAAATGAGCAGTTCTTC.

This clonotype was seen at least ten times. The chain combines TRBV11-2 with TRBJ2-5; unclear D gene. This CDR3 has 13 amino acids. Per the germline V gene, CDR1 is SGHAT and CDR2 is FQNNGV. Trimming pared 2 bases from V and 1 base from J, leaving 5 bases between. The CDR3 is CASSLLGQETQYF. CDR3 sequence (DNA): TGTGCCAGCAGCTTATTGGGCCAAGAGACCCAGTACTTC.

In this sample, this clonotype turned up many times. This chain connects TRBV10-3 to TRBJ2-3, with D possibly TRBD2 on 6 matching bases. V was trimmed by 5 bases and J by 4 bases, leaving 7 bases between them. CDR1 ENHRY and CDR2 SYGVKD come from the germline V gene. The CDR3 runs to 12 residues. The CDR3 is CAISSGADTQYF. In DNA, the CDR3 is TGTGCCATCAGTTCGGGGGCAGATACGCAGTATTTT.

The chain couples TRBV7-9 to TRBJ1-6; 10 nucleotides line up with TRBD1. The J segment lost 7 bases and the V segment lost 1 base, leaving 4 bases of the junction unmatched. This CDR3 has 16 amino acids. Germline V gene sequence: CDR1 SEHNR, CDR2 FQNEAQ (reference sequence). CDR3 protein: CASSLVAGQGNSPLHF. CDR3 bases: TGTGCCAGCAGCTTAGTCGCGGGACAGGGGAATTCACCCCTCCACTTT.

This chain uses TRBV7-8 with TRBJ1-4; TRBD1 might be the D (5 bases). Trimming left V 5 bases short and J 5 bases short, with 18 bases between. This CDR3 spans 16 amino acids. Germline CDR1 is SGHVS and CDR2 is FQNEAQ. The CDR3 region has the DNA TGTGCCAGCAGCAGGGGACTCACCACGGGGAATGAAAAACTGTTTTTT. As protein: CASSRGLTTGNEKLFF.

In its sample, this clonotype was seen a few times. This chain uses TRBV7-8 with TRBJ2-5; D might be TRBD2 (5 bases). The CDR3 is made up of 14 amino acids. Germline V gives CDR1 SGHVS, CDR2 FQNEAQ. Between the trimmed V and J ends, which lost 5 bases and 2 bases, there was a span of 12 bases. The CDR3 nucleotides read TGTGCCAGCAGCAACCAGCGGAGACAAGAGACCCAGTACTTC. Amino acid sequence: CASSNQRRQETQYF. Drawing the rest from reference TRBV7-8 and TRBJ2-5, the complete variable domain is GAGVSQSPRYKVAKRGQDVALRCDPISGHVSLFWYQQALGQGPEFLTYFQNEAQLDKSGLPSDRFFAERPEGSVSTLKIQRTQQEDSAVYLCASSNQRRQETQYFGPGTRLLVL.

The genes are TRBV20-1 and TRBJ2-3; D is undetermined. The CDR3 runs 16 residues. V was clipped by 6 bases and J by 2 bases, with 21 bases between them. Germline assignment: CDR1 DFQATT and CDR2 SNEGSKA (reference sequence). This CDR3 is CSATSVRDLVTDTQYF. The CDR3 DNA sequence: TGCAGTGCCACGTCGGTCCGAGACTTGGTCACAGATACGCAGTATTTT.

The rearrangement uses TRBV28 and TRBJ2-7; TRBD2 agrees at 8 bases. The CDR3 totals 13 residues. Germline loops: CDR1 MDHEN, CDR2 SYDVKM. V lost 6 bases to trimming and J lost 0 bases; unmatched junction nucleotides: 1. In DNA form, the CDR3 reads TGTGCCAGCAGAAGCGGGAGCTCCTACGAGCAGTACTTC. Amino acid sequence: CASRSGSSYEQYF.

This clonotype was picked up many times. The gene calls are TRBV6-5 and TRBJ2-2, with 7 bases identical to TRBD1. This CDR3 is 15 amino acids long. Germline assignment: CDR1 MNHEY and CDR2 SVGAGI. J gave up 4 bases and V 2 bases, and 4 bases lay outside the gene matches. The CDR3, as DNA: TGTGCCAGCAGTTACGACAGGGCGGGCACCGGGGAGCTGTTTTTT. Translated, it gives CASSYDRAGTGELFF.

The chain is built from TRBV20-1 and TRBJ1-1; no firm D call. Germline lookup yields CDR1 DFQATT and CDR2 SNEGSKA (reference sequence). Trimming took 0 bases from V and 0 from J, leaving 11 bases between them. This CDR3 region has 15 residues. Here the CDR3 DNA reads TGCAGTGCTAGAGAGTCGAGACCGTTGAACACTGAAGCTTTCTTT. The encoded protein is CSARESRPLNTEAFF.

In this sample, this clonotype turned up a few times. This chain connects TRBV2 to TRBJ2-2; D may be TRBD2 (6 bases). Trimming took 2 bases from V and 0 from J, leaving 10 bases between them. This CDR3 region has 16 residues. Germline CDR1 SNHLY, CDR2 FYNNEI. The CDR3 spells CASSETRGPNTGELFF. In nucleotides, the CDR3 is TGTGCCAGCAGTGAAACGCGGGGACCGAACACCGGGGAGCTGTTTTTT. Full variable domain (rest looked up from reference TRBV2 and TRBJ2-2): EPEVTQTPSHQVTQMGQEVILRCVPISNHLYFYWYRQILGQKVEFLVSFYNNEISEKSEIFDDQFSVERPDGSNFTLKIRSTKLEDSAMYFCASSETRGPNTGELFFGEGSRLTVL.

The chain links TRBV5-1 to TRBJ2-4; 9 bases line up with TRBD2. The CDR3 totals 15 residues. The junction had 7 bases not matched to a gene; V was cut back by 2 bases and J by 7 bases. Per the germline V gene, CDR1 is SGHRS and CDR2 is YFSETQ. CDR3 sequence reads: CASSFDSGSGNIQYF. DNA of the CDR3: TGCGCCAGCAGCTTTGATAGCGGGAGTGGCAACATTCAGTACTTC.

This clonotype showed up just a few times. The V gene is TRBV20-1, the J gene TRBJ2-3, with a possible D match to TRBD2 (6 bases). Germline CDR1 DFQATT, CDR2 SNEGSKA (reference sequence). Trimming shortened V by 6 bases and J by 7 bases, and 23 bases separated the two germline ends. The CDR3 runs 15 residues. The CDR3 DNA is TGCAGTGCCTTTCAGACTAGTCCCCGGGTCCATACGCAGTATTTT. It yields the protein CSAFQTSPRVHTQYF.

In this sample, this clonotype turned up a few times. This rearrangement joins TRBV6-6 to TRBJ1-3; no definite D call. The CDR3 loop spans 13 amino acids. Trimming stripped 7 bases from V and 0 bases from J, with 7 bases between. Germline loops: CDR1 MNHNY, CDR2 SVGAGI (reference sequence). CDR3 nucleotide sequence: TGTGCCAGCACACAACGCTCTGGAAACACCATATATTTT. Translating it yields CASTQRSGNTIYF.

This CDR3 reads CASSLGSRRAEQFF. For the CDR3, the DNA is TGTGCCAGCAGCTTAGGTTCTAGGCGGGCCGAGCAGTTCTTC. The rearrangement joins TRBV11-2 to TRBJ2-1; D possibly corresponds to TRBD2 (5 bases). Germline CDR1 reads SGHAT; CDR2 reads FQNNGV. Trimming left V 1 base short and J 10 bases short, with 14 bases between. This CDR3 is built from 14 residues.

The chain joins TRBV7-2 to TRBJ1-5; D unclear. Germline values: CDR1 SGHTA, CDR2 FQGNSA. This CDR3 has 16 residues. V dropped 0 bases and J dropped 0 bases, with 9 bases sitting between them. CDR3 DNA sequence: TGTGCCAGCAGCTTAGCGCCGGCAGTTAGCAATCAGCCCCAGCATTTT. This sequence encodes CASSLAPAVSNQPQHF. The complete variable domain, with remaining parts taken from reference TRBV7-2 and TRBJ1-5, reads GAGVSQSPSNKVTEKGKDVELRCDPISGHTALYWYRQSLGQGLEFLIYFQGNSAPDKSGLPSDRFSAERTGGSVSTLTIQRTQQEDSAVYLCASSLAPAVSNQPQHFGDGTRLSIL.

The chain links TRBV11-2 to TRBJ1-4, with D possibly being TRBD1 (6 bases). This CDR3 is 15 amino acids long. The V gene lost 3 bases and the J gene lost 7 bases, with 15 bases spanning the gap. The germline V gene has CDR1 SGHAT and CDR2 FQNNGV. CDR3 in DNA: TGTGCCAGCAGCTTTAGGGGGACGGAGGGTGAAAAACTGTTTTTT. It yields the protein CASSFRGTEGEKLFF. The full variable domain, in which reference TRBV11-2 and TRBJ1-4 provide the parts outside the CDR3, is EAGVAQSPRYKIIEKRQSVAFWCNPISGHATLYWYQQILGQGPKLLIQFQNNGVVDDSQLPKDRFSAERLKGVDSTLKIQPAKLEDSAVYLCASSFRGTEGEKLFFGSGTQLSVL.

The CDR3 region has the DNA TGTGCCAGCAGCCGAGGACAGGGAAACACAGATACGCAGTATTTT. This gives the protein CASSRGQGNTDTQYF. This chain links TRBV7-6 with TRBJ2-3, with 8 bases matching TRBD1. This CDR3 is 15 amino acids long. Losses at the gene ends were 5 bases for V and 2 bases for J; bases not matched to a gene: 6. The germline V gene encodes CDR1 SGHVS and CDR2 FNYEAQ.

This chain connects TRBV6-6 to TRBJ1-5; D gene unclear. Germline values: CDR1 MNHNY, CDR2 SVGAGI (reference sequence). The CDR3 runs 14 residues. With 5 bases removed from V and 2 bases from J, the gap between germline ends came to 10 bases. CDR3 loop: CASSRTAGNQPQHF. CDR3 nucleotide sequence: TGTGCCAGCAGTCGGACGGCGGGCAATCAGCCCCAGCATTTT.

The V and J genes are TRBV4-2 and TRBJ2-2; tentatively, D is TRBD2 (6 bases). Germline CDR1 LGHNA, CDR2 YNFKEQ. The germline V and J ends were trimmed by 0 bases and 3 bases, with 14 bases remaining between them. This CDR3 contains 17 residues. The CDR3 sequence is CASSQEARTTDTGELFF. The CDR3 DNA is TGTGCCAGCAGCCAAGAAGCTAGGACTACGGACACCGGGGAGCTGTTTTTT.

The chain is built from TRBV20-1 and TRBJ1-1; D is uncertain. In germline, CDR1 is DFQATT, CDR2 SNEGSKA (reference sequence). The CDR3 contains 12 residues. V was cut by 5 bases and J by 4 bases, with 11 bases left in between. CDR3 in DNA: TGCAGTGCTTTGCGGGGAAGCACTGAAGCTTTCTTT. Translated: CSALRGSTEAFF.

The gene calls are TRBV2 and TRBJ2-5; D perhaps matches TRBD1 (6 bases). Looked up from germline, CDR1 is SNHLY and CDR2 is FYNNEI. The CDR3 length is 15 residues. V shed 7 bases and J shed 2 bases, with 17 bases lying between them. CDR3 nucleotide sequence: TGTGCCAGCACCCCCGACGCAGGGGCGCAAGAGACCCAGTACTTC. Protein product: CASTPDAGAQETQYF.

The chain has TRBV2 and TRBJ2-1; no clear D. The germline V gene encodes CDR1 SNHLY and CDR2 FYNNEI. V was trimmed by 7 bases and J by 5 bases, leaving 18 bases between them. This CDR3 region has 15 residues. CDR3: CASMANPTNNNEQFF. In nucleotides, the CDR3 is TGTGCCAGCATGGCCAATCCGACAAATAACAATGAGCAGTTCTTC.

This chain connects TRBV24-1 to TRBJ1-2; D is ambiguous. V lost 4 bases and J lost 6, with 8 bases in between. Germline lookup yields CDR1 KGHDR and CDR2 SFDVKD. The CDR3 is 12 residues long. This CDR3 is CATSDYGDGYTF. DNA for the CDR3: TGTGCCACCAGTGACTACGGTGATGGCTACACCTTC.

The chain is built from TRBV24-1 and TRBJ2-3; TRBD1 agrees at 8 bases. Germline V gene lookup returns CDR1 KGHDR and CDR2 SFDVKD. This CDR3 contains 15 residues. V lost 4 bases, J lost 3 bases, and 5 bases stayed unmatched. The DNA for the CDR3 is TGTGCCACCAGTGAAGTGACAGGGGTGACAGATACGCAGTATTTT. Amino acids: CATSEVTGVTDTQYF.

This clonotype was seen at least ten times. The CDR3 DNA reads as TGTGCCAGCAGTGGGAATAGCGGGAGCGCCGGGGAGCTGTTTTTT. This encodes CASSGNSGSAGELFF. The chain joins TRBV2 to TRBJ2-2; 9 nucleotides match TRBD2. Looked up from germline, CDR1 is SNHLY and CDR2 is FYNNEI. V shed 4 bases, J shed 6 bases, and the junction held 6 bases outside the gene matches. The length of the CDR3 is 15 residues.

The rearrangement joins TRBV20-1 to TRBJ2-5; no clear D. The CDR3 has 12 amino acids. With 0 bases removed from V and 4 bases from J, the gap between germline ends came to 6 bases. Germline lookup yields CDR1 DFQATT and CDR2 SNEGSKA (reference sequence). CDR3 sequence: CSARESPETQYF. CDR3 DNA: TGCAGTGCTAGAGAGAGCCCAGAGACCCAGTACTTC.